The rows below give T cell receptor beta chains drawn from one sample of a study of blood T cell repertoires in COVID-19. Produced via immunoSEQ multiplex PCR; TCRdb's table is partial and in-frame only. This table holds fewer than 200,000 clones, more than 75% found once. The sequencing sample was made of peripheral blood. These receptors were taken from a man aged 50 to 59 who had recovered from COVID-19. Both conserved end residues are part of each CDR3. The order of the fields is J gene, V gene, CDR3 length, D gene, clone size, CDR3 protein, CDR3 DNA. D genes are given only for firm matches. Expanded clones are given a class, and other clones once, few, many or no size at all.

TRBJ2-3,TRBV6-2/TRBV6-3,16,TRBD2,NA,CASSPLAGASTDTQYF,TGTGCCAGCAGTCCCCTAGCGGGGGCCAGCACAGATACGCAGTATTTT
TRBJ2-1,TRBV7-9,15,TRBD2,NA,CASSFHGTRNNEQFF,TGTGCCAGCAGCTTCCACGGGACTAGGAACAATGAGCAGTTCTTC
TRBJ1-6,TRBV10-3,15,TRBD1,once,CAISERTGDNSPLHF,TGTGCCATCAGTGAGCGGACAGGAGATAATTCACCCCTCCACTTT
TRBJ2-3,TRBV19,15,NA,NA,CASSPNHRGTDTQYF,TGTGCCAGTAGTCCAAACCACAGGGGCACAGATACGCAGTATTTT
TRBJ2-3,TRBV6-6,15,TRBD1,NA,CASSPNRGRPDTQYF,TGTGCCAGCAGTCCTAACAGGGGGCGACCAGATACGCAGTATTTT
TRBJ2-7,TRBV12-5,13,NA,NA,CASAMARSYEQYF,TGTGCTAGTGCCATGGCCCGCTCCTACGAGCAGTACTTC
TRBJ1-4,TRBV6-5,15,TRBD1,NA,CASSYGDRVNEKLFF,TGTGCCAGCAGTTACGGGGACAGGGTTAATGAAAAACTGTTTTTT
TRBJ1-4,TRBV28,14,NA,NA,CASSGTDTNEKLFF,TGTGCCAGCAGTGGGACTGACACTAATGAAAAACTGTTTTTT
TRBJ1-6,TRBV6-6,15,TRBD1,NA,CASSQGATYNSPLHF,TGTGCCAGCAGCCAGGGGGCGACCTATAATTCACCCCTCCACTTT
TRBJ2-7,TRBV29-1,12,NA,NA,CSVRPGTYEQYF,TGCAGCGTTCGACCAGGGACCTACGAGCAGTACTTC
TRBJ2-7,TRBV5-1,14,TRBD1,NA,CASSFGQGEHEQYF,TGCGCCAGCAGCTTTGGACAGGGCGAACACGAGCAGTACTTC
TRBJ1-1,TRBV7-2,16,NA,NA,CASSFVKGFSNTEAFF,TGTGCCAGCAGCTTTGTAAAGGGGTTCTCGAACACTGAAGCTTTCTTT
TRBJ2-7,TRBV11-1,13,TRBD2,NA,CASSSRRGGEQYF,TGTGCCAGCAGCTCCAGGCGGGGGGGCGAGCAGTACTTC
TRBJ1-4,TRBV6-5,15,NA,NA,CASRSPQGPNEKLFF,TGTGCCAGCAGATCACCCCAGGGCCCTAATGAAAAACTGTTTTTT
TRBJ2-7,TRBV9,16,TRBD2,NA,CASSVGELAGVYEQYF,TGTGCCAGCAGCGTAGGTGAACTAGCGGGAGTCTACGAGCAGTACTTC
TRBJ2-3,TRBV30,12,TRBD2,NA,CAWSPLAAHPYF,TGTGCCTGGAGTCCACTAGCGGCCCACCCGTATTTT
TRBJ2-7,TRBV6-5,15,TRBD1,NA,CASSSRLRQGYEQYF,TGTGCCAGCAGTTCCCGTCTGCGACAGGGCTACGAGCAGTACTTC
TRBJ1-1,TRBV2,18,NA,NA,CASSPRRGNTGVETEAFF,TGTGCCAGCAGTCCCCGAAGGGGGAACACCGGAGTAGAGACTGAAGCTTTCTTT
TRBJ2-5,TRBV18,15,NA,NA,CASSPVTGPSETQYF,TGTGCCAGCTCACCTGTGACTGGCCCTTCGGAGACCCAGTACTTC
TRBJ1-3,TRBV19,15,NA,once,CASSPDRSSGNTIYF,TGTGCCAGTAGTCCCGACAGGTCCTCTGGAAACACCATATATTTT
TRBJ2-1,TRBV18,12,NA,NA,CASSPLANEQFF,TGTGCCAGCTCACCACTAGCGAATGAGCAGTTCTTC
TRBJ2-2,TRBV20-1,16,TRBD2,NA,CSASIAGGQATGELFF,TGCAGTGCTAGTATAGCGGGGGGGCAGGCCACCGGGGAGCTGTTTTTT
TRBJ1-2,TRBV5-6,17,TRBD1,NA,CASRPRTGGMTNYGYTF,TGTGCCAGCAGACCCCGGACAGGGGGCATGACTAACTATGGCTACACCTTC
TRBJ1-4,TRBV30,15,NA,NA,CAWSGGIAGAEKLFF,TGTGCCTGGAGTGGGGGGATTGCAGGGGCTGAAAAACTGTTTTTT
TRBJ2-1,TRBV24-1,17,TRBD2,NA,CATSDSPGLAVYNEQFF,TGTGCCACCAGTGATTCACCGGGACTAGCGGTATACAATGAGCAGTTCTTC
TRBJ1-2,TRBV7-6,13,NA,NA,CASSLGTAYGYTF,TGTGCCAGCAGCTTAGGGACTGCCTATGGCTACACCTTC
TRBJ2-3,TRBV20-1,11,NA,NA,CSGLPGDTQYF,TGCAGTGGACTCCCTGGAGATACGCAGTATTTT
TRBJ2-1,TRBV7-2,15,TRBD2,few,CASSLPGIQAGGQFF,TGTGCCAGCAGCTTACCCGGAATTCAAGCGGGAGGGCAGTTCTTC
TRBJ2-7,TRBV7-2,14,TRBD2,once,CASNLAGGGYEQYF,TGTGCCAGCAATTTAGCGGGAGGGGGTTACGAGCAGTACTTC
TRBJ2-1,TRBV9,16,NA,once,CASSVELVRSYNEQFF,TGTGCCAGCAGCGTGGAACTAGTACGCTCCTACAATGAGCAGTTCTTC
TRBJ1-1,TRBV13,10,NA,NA,CASSLREAFF,TGTGCCAGCAGCTTACGTGAAGCTTTCTTT
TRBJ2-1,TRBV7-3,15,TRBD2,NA,CASSFTAGVYNEQFF,TGTGCCAGCAGCTTTACGGCGGGAGTGTACAATGAGCAGTTCTTC
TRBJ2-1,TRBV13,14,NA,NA,CASSLGKGANEQFF,TGTGCCAGCAGCTTGGGTAAGGGAGCCAATGAGCAGTTCTTC
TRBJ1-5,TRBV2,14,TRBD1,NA,CASSGDSSNQPQHF,TGTGCCAGCAGTGGGGACAGTAGCAATCAGCCCCAGCATTTT
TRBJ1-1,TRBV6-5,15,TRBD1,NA,CASSYPGTGTTEAFF,TGTGCCAGCAGTTACCCCGGGACAGGGACCACTGAAGCTTTCTTT
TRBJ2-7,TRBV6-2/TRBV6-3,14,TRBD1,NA,CASTPQDRDAKQYF,TGTGCCAGCACCCCCCAGGACAGGGACGCCAAGCAGTACTTC
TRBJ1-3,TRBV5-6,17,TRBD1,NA,CASSFWTGASSGNTIYF,TGTGCCAGCAGCTTTTGGACAGGGGCCTCCTCTGGAAACACCATATATTTT
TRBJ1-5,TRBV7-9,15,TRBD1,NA,CASSLGDRGREPQHF,TGTGCCAGCAGCTTAGGCGACAGGGGTAGGGAGCCCCAGCATTTT